The 8 T cell receptor beta chains below were found in one sample sequenced in a study of post-analysis software for immune sequencing data. Their target antigens are unknown. Broader study findings: Relative to controls, patients had about five TRBV segments at higher frequency, with TRBV5-6, TRBV5-1 and TRBV20-1 among these.

TCR beta cDNA libraries had unique molecular identifiers. TCRdb recomputed calls from the PCR reads with MiXCR, one row per CDR3 protein. This sample carries under 900,000 distinct CDR3 sequences, roughly 50% of them seen once, and the ten largest clones take approximately 4.4%. The sequenced material came from blood. These receptors were obtained from a girl aged 5 to 17 with multiple sclerosis.

V is TRBV12-3 or TRBV12-4 and J is TRBJ2-7; D tentatively reads TRBD1 or TRBD2 (5 bases each). This CDR3 contains 16 residues. V shed 1 base and J shed 0 bases, with 13 bases lying between them. The chain's CDR3 is CASSLGRQRSSYEQYF. CDR3 nucleotide sequence: TGTGCCAGCAGTTTAGGGCGACAGCGGAGCTCCTACGAGCAGTACTTC.

This clonotype was counted a few times. V gene TRBV29-1 combines with J gene TRBJ2-3, with D possibly being TRBD1 or TRBD2 (5 bases each). This CDR3 spans 15 amino acids. The V end lost 8 bases, the J end lost 2 bases, and 20 bases lay between the germline ends. CDR1 and CDR2 from the germline V gene are SQVTM and ANQGSEA. The DNA for the CDR3 is TGCAGCCCCAAGGGCCCGGGACCTCACACAGATACGCAGTATTTT. Translation: CSPKGPGPHTDTQYF.

The V and J genes are TRBV6-1 and TRBJ1-2; TRBD1 might be the D (5 bases). The germline V gene has CDR1 MNHNS and CDR2 SASEGT. V was clipped by 2 bases and J by 8 bases, with 18 bases between them. The CDR3 is 15 amino acids. The CDR3 DNA sequence: TGTGCCAGCAGTGAATCCGGGACGAGGGTCGGGGGCTACACCTTC. It specifies CASSESGTRVGGYTF.

This chain joins TRBV7-9 and TRBJ1-2, with 11 bases fitting TRBD1. Trimming took 3 bases from V and 8 from J; bases not matched to a gene: 8. There are 15 residues in the CDR3. Germline CDR1 is SEHNR and CDR2 is FQNEAQ (reference sequence). The CDR3 here is CASSFVPGQGEGYTF. CDR3 in DNA: TGTGCCAGCAGCTTCGTCCCGGGACAGGGGGAGGGCTACACCTTC.

This clonotype was detected many times. This sequence joins TRBV6-1 and TRBJ1-5; the D is unclear. The V end lost 7 bases, the J end lost 0 bases, and 4 bases lay between the germline ends. Germline CDR1 reads MNHNS; CDR2 reads SASEGT. The CDR3 consists of 12 residues. The CDR3 protein is CASKYSNQPQHF. The CDR3 DNA reads TGTGCCAGCAAATATAGCAATCAGCCCCAGCATTTT.

Turning to this clonotype: At one end, the junction sequence differs from germline, possibly due to a read error. The chain joins TRBV4-2 to TRBJ2-1; 8 bases agree with TRBD2. Germline values: CDR1 LGHNA, CDR2 YNFKEQ. The CDR3 has 15 amino acids. The CDR3 spells CASSQELAEYNEQFF. The CDR3 nucleotides read TGTGCCAGCAGCCAAGAACTAGCGGAGTACAATGAACAGTTCTTC.

This chain uses TRBV29-1 with TRBJ2-1; 10 bases align to TRBD1. Trimming at V came to 6 bases and at J to 7 bases, leaving 6 bases not matched to a gene. The CDR3 length is 13 residues. Germline CDR1 reads SQVTM; CDR2 reads ANQGSEA. CDR3 protein: CSVDRGRWNEQFF. The CDR3, as DNA: TGCAGCGTAGACAGGGGGCGGTGGAATGAGCAGTTCTTC.

This clonotype has a handful of counts. The chain links TRBV7-9 to TRBJ2-7; 11 positions match TRBD1. The junction had 6 bases not matched to a gene; V was cut back by 6 bases and J by 2 bases. The CDR3 spans 15 residues. Germline lookup yields CDR1 SEHNR and CDR2 FQNEAQ (reference sequence). Here the CDR3 DNA reads TGTGCCAGCAGTACCGGGACAGGGGGGACCTACGAGCAGTACTTC. Its translation is CASSTGTGGTYEQYF.